These T cell receptor beta chains were read from a single sample in a study of CD8 T cells in ankylosing spondylitis. TCRdb fed the 5' RACE reads into MiXCR, producing one record per CDR3 protein. The data contain 200,000 to 250,000 distinct CDR3 sequences, 7% to 10% of them singletons. Sequencing was done on a sample of blood, either unsorted or a sorted T cell fraction (not recorded which). The origin of the receptors is a female donor with ankylosing spondylitis or in good health (not recorded which). Both conserved end residues are part of each CDR3. Size is omitted from some rows. Given values are once, few, many or a class for expanded clones.

CDR3	size	J	V
CASSLQPTSTDTQYF	many	TRBJ2-3	TRBV7-2
CASKGGTDTQYF	-	TRBJ2-3	TRBV12-3/TRBV12-4
CASSQAPKGGNYGYTF	many	TRBJ1-2	TRBV4-1
CASSSTGVLAKNIQYF	-	TRBJ2-4	TRBV28
CASNVELPTPYNEQFF	many	TRBJ2-1	TRBV11-2
CASSLESGPFSGRAGELFF	many	TRBJ2-2	TRBV5-1
CASSSPPSPRRNEQFF	few	TRBJ2-1	TRBV28
CSASGDPGGKQFF	many	TRBJ2-1	TRBV20-1
CASSEGSGRGTDTQYF	many	TRBJ2-3	TRBV4-3
CASSLGGDGQPQHF	few	TRBJ1-5	TRBV11-2
CASSPQGPSYEQYF	many	TRBJ2-7	TRBV5-1
CASSEPPTYNEQFF	many	TRBJ2-1	TRBV25-1
CASSWTGAYEQYF	few	TRBJ2-7	TRBV7-2
CASSSGTTDQPQHF	-	TRBJ1-5	TRBV27
CASTVEGVSSYEQYF	many	TRBJ2-7	TRBV7-2
CASSLDRGGGIYNEQFF	many	TRBJ2-1	TRBV12-3/TRBV12-4
CASASTVGNQPQHF	many	TRBJ1-5	TRBV28
CASSQDVRVWYGYTF	few	TRBJ1-2	TRBV3-1
CASSSLTDTQYF	many	TRBJ2-3	TRBV12-3/TRBV12-4
CASSPLAPSSYNEQFF	many	TRBJ2-1	TRBV11-2
CASREVGSWGYTF	many	TRBJ1-2	TRBV27
CASSLVPGQGTSGANVLTF	many	TRBJ2-6	TRBV11-2
CASSLNMFAQVYEQYF	many	TRBJ2-7	TRBV5-6
CASSETVNTGELFF	many	TRBJ2-2	TRBV2
CATSRDTGQTNSPLHF	few	TRBJ1-6	TRBV15
CASSLDSPVNEQFF	many	TRBJ2-1	TRBV11-2
CASRLMTSGVSYEQYF	many	TRBJ2-7	TRBV5-1
CASSPGLAGGLFQETQYF	-	TRBJ2-5	TRBV19
CASSLYRGTHNEQFF	many	TRBJ2-1	TRBV5-5
CASSPRTGREQYF	medium-sized	TRBJ2-7	TRBV4-3
CASSLETSGSETQYF	-	TRBJ2-5	TRBV11-2
CASSLGPGELFF	many	TRBJ2-2	TRBV7-2
CASSHGPRGGTEAFF	many	TRBJ1-1	TRBV6-1
CASSPGGTSTGELFF	many	TRBJ2-2	TRBV2
CSVGPIRTDTQYF	many	TRBJ2-3	TRBV29-1
CASRPGLAGGYEQYF	-	TRBJ2-7	TRBV12-3/TRBV12-4
CASSYSTSGKSDPYEQYF	many	TRBJ2-7	TRBV6-2/TRBV6-3
CASRLGTSGSGKTQYF	few	TRBJ2-5	TRBV7-2
CSAPRGKETQYF	few	TRBJ2-5	TRBV20-1
CASTPLAGSTDTQYF	many	TRBJ2-3	TRBV12-3/TRBV12-4
CASSLGGGQTGELFF	many	TRBJ2-2	TRBV12-3/TRBV12-4
CATRRVNVEAFF	many	TRBJ1-1	TRBV6-2/TRBV6-3
CASSEGVSPSTDTQYF	many	TRBJ2-3	TRBV5-4
CSGRTVSAGELFF	many	TRBJ2-2	TRBV29-1
CSAWDRVKVNTEAFF	many	TRBJ1-1	TRBV20-1
CSALTGRGYTF	many	TRBJ1-2	TRBV20-1
CASSFIEGVDVIDTQYF	many	TRBJ2-3	TRBV7-9
CASGSREFAGELFF	-	TRBJ2-2	TRBV12-5
CASSFRGLGSTEAFF	-	TRBJ1-1	TRBV5-6
CASSVVGVGHEQFF	many	TRBJ2-1	TRBV5-4
CASSFHGLDGYTF	many	TRBJ1-2	TRBV7-2
CASKAGGWGQETQYF	many	TRBJ2-5	TRBV5-1
CASSPESAGELFF	many	TRBJ2-2	TRBV7-7